This T cell receptor beta chain was captured by sequencing in a study of regulatory T cells in long-lasting Graves disease (dated by TCRdb to about 2021). About the investigation overall: In the newly diagnosed Graves' disease group, patients had been taking antithyroid drugs for less than 3 months. A total of about 35 samples underwent TCR sequencing, from around 13 patients with persistent Graves' disease and 20 or so patients with newly diagnosed Graves' disease. This study used TCR sequencing and RNA sequencing of peripheral blood to compare persistent Graves' disease patients against newly diagnosed Graves' disease patients. The study was registered as a clinical trial and conducted in China.

What the study reported, not specific to this receptor: The authors acknowledged the small sample size as a limitation that may reduce accuracy. Persistent patients shared more public clonotypes among themselves (roughly 2,700) than newly diagnosed patients did (about 970). Compared with newly diagnosed patients, patients with persistent Graves' disease had lower TCR Shannon entropy and fewer highly expanded clones, which suggests clonal expansion. TRBV28, TRBJ1-2 and TRBJ2-5 were preferentially used in persistent disease, while TRBV20-1 and TRBJ2-1 were favored in newly diagnosed disease. Only the TCR beta chain was sequenced and analyzed. Because the primary lesion, thyroid tissue, could not be accessed, the study looked at peripheral blood alone.

This clonotype was recorded at least ten times. What antigen it recognizes has not been identified. No quality values exist for individual bases; no much larger clone is one base distant. The library was obtained by multiplex PCR. TCRdb records Illumina HiSeq 4000 as the sequencer. iRepertoire HTBI primers and Arm-PCR amplification of CDR3 regions were used to construct TCR beta libraries. Before sequencing, the PCR products went through gel purification. For the original study's pipeline: A total of under 80 TRBV and 14 TRBJ segments were identified across samples and were used for gene usage analysis of CDR3 amino acid clonotypes. COPE and FqMerger were used to merge filtered high-quality paired reads into contigs. BLAST was used to align contigs to IMGT TRBV, TRBD and TRBJ reference genes, and CDR3 was defined according to IMGT. Any clonotype with a frequency above 0.1% was counted as a highly expanded clone. Shannon entropy was used to measure repertoire diversity, and the Gini coefficient was used to measure V-J evenness. Clonotypes shared by more than one individual were considered public. TCRdb reworked the public reads: Q25 trimming with fastp, MiXCR clone assembly, productive beta chains retained. Every CDR3 protein is listed once, alongside the most common genes and DNA of its rows. The V and J calls reflect TCRdb's pipeline rather than the authors' work. For this sample the table gives around 400,000 distinct CDR3 sequences, of which roughly 16% were detected only once. The ten largest clones add up to about a fifth of the sample.

Looking up the germline V gene yields CDR1 KGHDR and CDR2 SFDVKD. V was cut back by 3 bases and J by 5 bases, leaving a gap of 25 bases between them. The CDR3 measures 18 amino acids from cysteine to phenylalanine. The sequence is cut down to CDR3 DNA, 54 bases in frame from base 1. What this sample's time point label stands for: newly diagnosed GD, antithyroid drugs for less than 3 months. RNA was extracted from PBMCs in TRIzol for both TCR sequencing and RNA sequencing. The diagnosis of Graves' disease was made according to American Thyroid Association guidelines. Patients for the study were recruited at an endocrinology department in Xi'an, China. Each patient gave approximately 10 milliliters of peripheral blood, collected in an EDTA anticoagulant tube. Ficoll Paque Plus density gradient separation was used to isolate PBMCs, and no additional T cell sorting was done. RNA quality was checked with an Agilent 2100 Bioanalyzer and agarose gel, and concentration with a NanoDrop 2000.

The TCR comes from a female donor with Graves disease. The chain joins TRBV24-1 to TRBJ2-7, with a weak D call of TRBD2 (6 bases match). Source: peripheral blood mononuclear cells (PBMCs), taken at new diagnosis, from a patient treated with antithyroid drugs. The CDR3 is CATSDGGLRGSFINEQYF. The DNA sequence reads TGTGCCACCAGTGATGGAGGGTTGCGAGGTAGCTTCATCAACGAGCAGTACTTC.